This section outlines one T cell receptor beta chain sequence together with its context. Antigen specificity is unknown. Libraries were prepared by immunoSEQ multiplex PCR; TCRdb keeps only in-frame clonotypes and omits some of them. The repertoire holds some 320,000 clones, with approximately 90% as singletons. The sample comes from a study of cytomegalovirus exposure and HLA in healthy donors. Overall study context: The same platform was used for the roughly 120 validation repertoires and the approximately 700 first-cohort repertoires, a later analysis reported.

Germline V gene sequence: CDR1 SGHDN, CDR2 FVKESK. Trimming stripped 1 base from V and 8 bases from J, with 9 bases between. The CDR3 consists of 13 residues. Study-wide findings and caveats: TCR beta chains numbering 164 were designated cytomegalovirus-associated. In vitro confirmation showed three CMV-associated chains to be CMV antigen specific.

What was sequenced was PBMCs. V and J are TRBV14 and TRBJ2-1; no clear D gene. The receptor was isolated from a woman in her thirties in good health and CMV-seropositive. Written as DNA, the CDR3 is TGTGCCAGCAGCCAAGTCCTATCCCATGAGCAGTTCTTC. It codes for CASSQVLSHEQFF.